These 32 T cell receptor beta chains were all obtained from the same sample, sequenced in a study of T cell repertoires in cytomegalovirus infection. TCRdb reprocessed the reads via MiXCR and lists one record per CDR3 protein. The sample gives 490,000 or so distinct CDR3 sequences, 11% of which show up once; 10% is in the top ten. The sample consisted of PBMCs. The receptors here all came from a human donor in good health (CMV status not recorded). Some clones in this sample may be carry-over from other donors' samples.

This clonotype showed up many times. The rearrangement uses TRBV9 and TRBJ2-1; D call uncertain. The CDR3 is 16 amino acids. The germline V and J ends were trimmed by 0 bases and 0 bases, with 10 bases remaining between them. CDR1 SGDLS and CDR2 YYNGEE come from the germline V gene. This CDR3 is CASSVAQHPSYNEQFF. The CDR3 DNA is TGTGCCAGCAGCGTAGCTCAGCATCCCTCCTACAATGAGCAGTTCTTC.

This clonotype was recorded at least ten times. The chain carries TRBV6-5 and TRBJ2-7; D might be TRBD2 (5 bases). Germline CDR1 and CDR2: MNHEY and SVGAGI. The CDR3 has 15 residues. V lost 4 bases and J 2 bases, leaving 15 bases between the germline ends. In DNA form, the CDR3 reads TGTGCCAGCAGTTCGTCGGGTAGCGTGCCCTACGAGCAGTACTTC. This encodes CASSSSGSVPYEQYF.

This clonotype appeared many times. The rearrangement uses TRBV9 and TRBJ1-6; no clear D gene. V was clipped by 2 bases and J by 6 bases, with 9 bases between them. Germline loops: CDR1 SGDLS, CDR2 YYNGEE. This CDR3 is 14 amino acids long. Here the CDR3 reads CASSVAATNSPLHF. DNA for the CDR3: TGTGCCAGCAGCGTGGCGGCGACTAATTCACCCCTCCACTTT.

As regards this clonotype: This may come from a read error, since a much larger clone is one base off. The chain has TRBV5-1 and TRBJ2-3, with D possibly matching TRBD1 (6 bases). V lost 7 bases and J 4 bases, leaving 19 bases between the germline ends. Germline CDR1 SGHRS, CDR2 YFSETQ. This CDR3 is 15 amino acids long. The CDR3 is CASRDWGRLADTQYF. The DNA of the CDR3 is TGCGCCAGCCGCGACTGGGGGCGCTTGGCAGATACGCAGTATTTT.

This clonotype was picked up one time. This rearrangement joins TRBV20-1 to TRBJ2-1, with 11 nucleotides matching TRBD2. Per germline, CDR1 DFQATT and CDR2 SNEGSKA (reference sequence). The CDR3 extends over 15 amino acids. The V segment lost 6 bases and the J segment 7 bases; nucleotides outside the gene matches: 11. The CDR3: CSAEISGRAMNEQFF. CDR3 nucleotide sequence: TGCAGTGCCGAGATTAGCGGGAGGGCCATGAATGAGCAGTTCTTC.

This clonotype has only a few counts. The chain joins TRBV5-1 to TRBJ1-4; possible D gene TRBD1, 5 bases. The germline gives CDR1 SGHRS, CDR2 YFSETQ. The CDR3 loop spans 14 amino acids. Trimming left V 5 bases short and J 5 bases short, with 13 bases between. CDR3 amino acids: CASRAGTSNEKLFF. The CDR3 DNA is TGCGCCAGCAGAGCTGGGACCTCGAATGAAAAACTGTTTTTT.

To note about this clonotype: A much larger clone is a single base away; this may be a read error. This chain connects TRBV14 to TRBJ1-5; D is uncertain. The CDR3 has 13 amino acids. V gave up 1 base and J gave up 4 bases, with 5 bases separating them. The germline CDR1 and CDR2 sequences are SGHDN and FVKESK. The CDR3 nucleotides are TGTGCCAGCAGCCAAGCGAGGAATCAGCCCCAGCATTTT. Its translation: CASSQARNQPQHF. Full variable domain (outside the CDR3, taken from reference TRBV14 and TRBJ1-5): EAGVTQFPSHSVIEKGQTVTLRCDPISGHDNLYWYRRVMGKEIKFLLHFVKESKQDESGMPNNRFLAERTGGTYSTLKVQPAELEDSGVYFCASSQARNQPQHFGDGTRLSIL.

This clonotype was observed at least ten times. The rearrangement uses TRBV15 and TRBJ2-7; D remains ambiguous. Deletions cut 1 base from V and 6 bases from J, with 10 bases between. Germline V gene lookup returns CDR1 LNHNV and CDR2 YYDKDF (reference sequence). The CDR3 loop spans 13 amino acids. The CDR3 spells CATSRGQSVEQYF. The CDR3 region has the DNA TGTGCCACCAGCAGAGGGCAAAGCGTCGAGCAGTACTTC.

This clonotype occurred many times. V and J are TRBV4-1 and TRBJ2-5; TRBD2 agrees at 14 bases. The CDR3 contains 18 residues. Germline values: CDR1 MGHRA, CDR2 YSYEKL. Trimming cost V 2 bases and J 4 bases; bases outside gene matches: 9. This chain's CDR3 is CASSQNQGLAGVAETQYF. The CDR3, as DNA: TGCGCCAGCAGCCAAAATCAGGGACTAGCGGGAGTAGCAGAGACCCAGTACTTC.

In its sample, this clonotype was seen many times. The genes are TRBV19 and TRBJ2-5; TRBD1 is a possible D gene (5 bases). Germline V gene sequence: CDR1 LNHDA, CDR2 SQIVND (reference sequence). This CDR3 spans 13 amino acids. Trimming removed 8 bases at V and 4 bases at J, with 14 bases between. This CDR3 reads CASADSTRETQYF. The CDR3, as DNA: TGTGCCAGTGCAGACAGTACCCGAGAGACCCAGTACTTC.

This clonotype appeared many times. This chain links TRBV6-6 with TRBJ1-3; D is undetermined. Between the trimmed V and J ends, which lost 3 bases and 4 bases, there was a span of 19 bases. Germline V gene data show CDR1 as MNHNY and CDR2 as SVGAGI (reference sequence). CDR3 size: 17 residues. CDR3 sequence (DNA): TGTGCCAGCAGTTATCGCCCCAGGTCTTCCAACGGAAACACCATATATTTT. This gives the protein CASSYRPRSSNGNTIYF.

The chain couples TRBV25-1 to TRBJ2-1; 13 positions match TRBD2. The CDR3 runs to 16 residues. Trimming cost V 5 bases and J 2 bases; bases outside gene matches: 3. Germline V gives CDR1 MGHDK, CDR2 SYGVNS. For the CDR3, the DNA is TGTGCCAGCAGTCGAGGGACTAGCGGGGCCTACAATGAGCAGTTCTTC. This encodes CASSRGTSGAYNEQFF.

The V and J genes are TRBV29-1 and TRBJ2-1; 7 nucleotides match TRBD1. Unmatched junction bases numbered 10, after V lost 4 bases and J lost 4 bases. The CDR3 length is 15 residues. CDR1 and CDR2 (germline): SQVTM, ANQGSEA. The CDR3 DNA follows: TGCAGCGTTGCCGGCGGACAGGACCCGTACAATGAGCAGTTCTTC. Amino acid sequence: CSVAGGQDPYNEQFF.

This clonotype has a count of ten or more. The CDR3 DNA is TGTGCCAGCCGCTCCGAGGGACGGGGCTACACCTTC. It specifies CASRSEGRGYTF. The gene calls are TRBV6-2 or TRBV6-3 and TRBJ1-2, with D possibly matching TRBD1 (5 bases). The CDR3 consists of 12 residues. Per germline, CDR1 MNHEY and CDR2 SVGEGT. Trimming left V 8 bases short and J 8 bases short, with 15 bases between.

This clonotype was observed at least ten times. This chain joins TRBV7-2 and TRBJ1-1; D remains unclear. In germline, CDR1 is SGHTA, CDR2 FQGNSA. V lost 2 bases and J lost 0, with 7 bases in between. The CDR3 length is 14 residues. The CDR3 here is CASSLYSLNTEAFF. CDR3 nucleotide sequence: TGTGCCAGCAGCTTATACAGCTTGAACACTGAAGCTTTCTTT.

This chain joins TRBV6-1 and TRBJ2-5; 15 bases match TRBD2. V was pared by 11 bases and J by 4 bases, with 5 bases of the junction left unmatched. CDR3 length: 14 amino acids. Germline lookup yields CDR1 MNHNS and CDR2 SASEGT. The CDR3 DNA sequence: TGTGCCGGGAGGACTAGCGGGAGGGGAGAGACCCAGTACTTC. Its protein is CAGRTSGRGETQYF.

This clonotype was picked up many times. The rearrangement uses TRBV4-2 and TRBJ2-2, with D possibly matching TRBD2 (5 bases). Germline CDR1 reads LGHNA; CDR2 reads YNFKEQ. The germline V and J ends were trimmed by 3 bases and 6 bases, with 8 bases remaining between them. The CDR3 loop spans 13 amino acids. CDR3 region: CASSQNSAGELFF. For the CDR3, the DNA is TGTGCCAGCAGCCAGAATAGCGCCGGGGAGCTGTTTTTT.

The table lists this clonotype with many counts. This chain connects TRBV23-1 to TRBJ1-2; D is perhaps TRBD1 (6 bases). TRBV23-1 is treated as an ORF (open reading frame) with a function not yet certain. With 3 bases removed from V and 8 bases from J, the gap between germline ends came to 13 bases. The CDR3 totals 13 residues. The CDR3 sequence: CASSHQPRGGYTF. The CDR3 DNA sequence: TGCGCCAGCAGTCACCAGCCCAGGGGAGGCTACACCTTC.

This chain uses TRBV27 with TRBJ1-2; 7 positions match TRBD1. The CDR3 length is 13 residues. V lost 4 bases and J lost 6; bases outside the gene matches: 5. In germline, CDR1 is MNHEY, CDR2 SMNVEV (reference sequence). This CDR3 is CASSSGQINGYTF. The DNA for the CDR3 is TGTGCCAGCAGTTCGGGACAGATTAATGGCTACACCTTC.

This clonotype turned up a few times. In DNA, the CDR3 is TGTGCCACCAGTGGGACAGCTAACACAGATACGCAGTATTTT. This sequence encodes CATSGTANTDTQYF. The rearrangement links TRBV24-1 to TRBJ2-3, with D possibly being TRBD1 (6 bases). Trimming cost V 5 bases and J 2 bases, with 10 bases left between them. Germline V gene sequence: CDR1 KGHDR, CDR2 SFDVKD. This CDR3 contains 14 residues.

V gene TRBV12-3 or TRBV12-4 combines with J gene TRBJ1-2; a weak D match, TRBD1 (6 bases). V was cut by 5 bases and J by 1 base, with 23 bases left in between. The CDR3 has 18 amino acids. CDR3 bases: TGTGCCAGCAGTCCACCGGGGGGACATAGGGGGATTAACTATGGCTACACCTTC. This encodes CASSPPGGHRGINYGYTF.

The chain couples TRBV10-3 to TRBJ2-7; TRBD2 aligns across 11 bases. Germline assignment: CDR1 ENHRY and CDR2 SYGVKD. The V segment lost 6 bases and the J segment 2 bases; nucleotides outside the gene matches: 3. The CDR3 runs to 14 residues. CDR3 bases: TGTGCCATCAGGCTAGCGGGAGGTCCCTACGAGCAGTACTTC. Amino acid sequence: CAIRLAGGPYEQYF.

This clonotype was counted ten times or more. This sequence joins TRBV7-9 and TRBJ1-1, with D possibly matching TRBD1 (6 bases). The germline CDR1 and CDR2 sequences are SEHNR and FQNEAQ (reference sequence). The CDR3 spans 13 residues. Trimming took 4 bases from V and 6 from J, leaving 12 bases between them. In DNA, the CDR3 is TGTGCCAGCAGCTGGGGGGGGGCATCTGAAGCTTTCTTT. The encoded protein is CASSWGGASEAFF.

In its sample, this clonotype was seen once. The J gene is TRBJ2-2, the V gene TRBV11-2, with TRBD1 as a possible D gene (6 bases). Germline V CDR1 and CDR2: SGHAT, FQNNGV. CDR3 length equals 14 residues. The V gene lost 5 bases and the J gene lost 7 bases, with 14 bases spanning the gap. CDR3 in DNA: TGTGCCAGCAGCCCGGTCAGGGGCGGCGGGGAGCTGTTTTTT. It translates to CASSPVRGGGELFF.

The chain employs TRBV7-4 and TRBJ2-7, with TRBD1 matching 9 bases. CDR1 SGHVT and CDR2 SQSDAQ come from the germline V gene. Trimming at V came to 5 bases and at J to 5 bases, leaving 13 bases not matched to a gene. The CDR3 has 16 residues. The CDR3 loop reads CASSHRALDRGDEQYF. Written as DNA, the CDR3 is TGTGCCAGCAGCCATCGGGCCCTAGACAGGGGGGACGAGCAGTACTTC.

This clonotype was recorded many times. DNA of the CDR3: TGTGCCAGCAGGGGGGGAGTCGAGCAGTACTTC. Protein sequence: CASRGGVEQYF. V usage is TRBV28 and J usage is TRBJ2-7, with a weak D call TRBD2 (6 bases). Trimming removed 6 bases at V and 6 bases at J, with 9 bases between. The CDR3 covers 11 residues. Germline CDR1 MDHEN, CDR2 SYDVKM. Full variable domain (outside the CDR3, taken from reference TRBV28 and TRBJ2-7): DVKVTQSSRYLVKRTGEKVFLECVQDMDHENMFWYRQDPGLGLRLIYFSYDVKMKEKGDIPEGYSVSREKKERFSLILESASTNQTSMYLCASRGGVEQYFGPGTRLTVT.

This chain joins TRBV19 and TRBJ2-1; 7 bases are shared with TRBD1. Germline V CDR1 and CDR2: LNHDA, SQIVND (reference sequence). With V trimmed by 3 bases and J by 9 bases, 5 bases remained unmatched. CDR3 length equals 13 residues. The chain's CDR3 is CASSIGAGGEQFF. The CDR3 nucleotides are TGTGCCAGTAGTATTGGGGCAGGGGGTGAGCAGTTCTTC.

At least ten counts were recorded for this clonotype. The gene calls are TRBV28 and TRBJ2-1; 7 bases align to TRBD2. CDR1 is MDHEN and CDR2 is SYDVKM in the germline V gene. The CDR3 is made up of 14 amino acids. The trim removed 4 bases at V and 10 bases at J, leaving 10 bases unmatched. This CDR3 reads CASSSPGLLQEQFF. CDR3 coding DNA: TGTGCCAGCAGTTCCCCGGGACTACTACAGGAGCAGTTCTTC. Using reference TRBV28 and TRBJ2-1 for the parts outside the CDR3, the full variable domain is DVKVTQSSRYLVKRTGEKVFLECVQDMDHENMFWYRQDPGLGLRLIYFSYDVKMKEKGDIPEGYSVSREKKERFSLILESASTNQTSMYLCASSSPGLLQEQFFGPGTRLTVL.

As to this clonotype: A much larger clone differs from this one at a single base, so this may be a read error. The chain has TRBV19 and TRBJ2-1; tentative D call: TRBD2 (5 bases). Looked up from germline, CDR1 is LNHDA and CDR2 is SQIVND (reference sequence). The CDR3 is 18 residues long. Trimming pared 3 bases from V and 0 bases from J, leaving 18 bases between. The CDR3 protein is CASSIDGVGRSSYNEQFF. The CDR3 bases are TGTGCCAGTAGTATCGACGGGGTAGGAAGGAGCTCCTACAATGAGCAGTTCTTC. Full variable domain (outside the CDR3, taken from reference TRBV19 and TRBJ2-1): DGGITQSPKYLFRKEGQNVTLSCEQNLNHDAMYWYRQDPGQGLRLIYYSQIVNDFQKGDIAEGYSVSREKKESFPLTVTSAQKNPTAFYLCASSIDGVGRSSYNEQFFGPGTRLTVL.

Ten or more counts support this clonotype. The V call is TRBV30, the J call TRBJ1-2, with D maybe TRBD1 (6 bases). This CDR3 spans 20 amino acids. Deletions cut 3 bases from V and 4 bases from J, with 33 bases between. Germline V gene data show CDR1 as GTSNPN and CDR2 as SVGIG (reference sequence). DNA of the CDR3: TGTGCCTGGAGACCAACAGGACGTGTTTTCTCGGACAGCGTTACCTATGGCTACACCTTC. Its translation is CAWRPTGRVFSDSVTYGYTF.

The V call is TRBV2, the J call TRBJ1-2; 7 bases agree with TRBD1. CDR1 and CDR2 from the germline V gene are SNHLY and FYNNEI. The CDR3 is 15 amino acids. Trimming at V came to 9 bases and at J to 0 bases, leaving 10 bases not matched to a gene. For the CDR3, the DNA is TGTGCCAGTGTTGAACGGGGGACAGCTAACTATGGCTACACCTTC. This codes for CASVERGTANYGYTF.

This chain uses TRBV3-1 with TRBJ1-1; 7 bases align to TRBD1. This CDR3 contains 14 residues. V shed 4 bases and J 4 bases; nucleotides not matched to a gene: 6. Per the germline V gene, CDR1 is LGHDT and CDR2 is YNNKEL (reference sequence). The CDR3 sequence: CASSPTGLITEAFF. The CDR3 DNA reads TGTGCCAGCAGCCCGACAGGGTTGATCACTGAAGCTTTCTTT.